These 30 T cell receptor beta chains share one sample of origin, sequenced in a study of blood T cell dynamics during melanoma immunotherapy. TCRdb's table, derived via immunoSEQ multiplex PCR, lists solely in-frame clones and lacks some. The sample holds approximately 4,500 clones, 96% seen once. As to time point: pre-treatment baseline. The specimen was effector memory CD8+ T cells from blood, collected from a patient treated with checkpoint blockade. The receptors here all came from a human donor with melanoma.

The sample holds one count of this clone. Other DNA sequences of this sample code for an identical CDR3. The J gene is TRBJ2-1, the V gene TRBV15, with TRBD1 identical over 11 bases. The germline CDR1 and CDR2 sequences are LNHNV and YYDKDF (reference sequence). The CDR3 loop spans 14 amino acids. V was pared by 5 bases and J by 6 bases, with 3 bases of the junction left unmatched. As DNA, the CDR3 is TGTGCCACCAGCGGGGGGACAGGGGGCAATGAGCAGTTCTTC. Translated, it gives CATSGGTGGNEQFF.

The chain has TRBV6-5 and TRBJ2-1, with D possibly matching TRBD2 (5 bases). V shed 5 bases and J shed 3 bases, with 14 bases lying between them. This CDR3 spans 15 amino acids. CDR1 is MNHEY and CDR2 is SVGAGI in the germline V gene. The chain's CDR3 is CASSPDRTVYNEQFF. CDR3 nucleotides: TGTGCCAGCAGTCCCGATAGGACTGTCTACAATGAGCAGTTCTTC.

The rearrangement links TRBV15 to TRBJ2-2; 9 nucleotides match TRBD2. Per the germline V gene, CDR1 is LNHNV and CDR2 is YYDKDF (reference sequence). The CDR3 loop spans 15 amino acids. V was clipped by 8 bases and J by 6 bases; unmatched bases: 10. DNA of the CDR3: TGTGCCACCGGTGAAGGCGGGAGGGGGTCCGGGGAGCTGTTTTTT. Its protein is CATGEGGRGSGELFF.

The V and J genes are TRBV27 and TRBJ2-7; D is perhaps TRBD2 (6 bases). This CDR3 has 16 amino acids. Per the germline V gene, CDR1 is MNHEY and CDR2 is SMNVEV (reference sequence). The V and J ends lost 2 bases and 3 bases respectively, with 17 bases between them. The CDR3 loop reads CASSLVFREPIYEQYF. As DNA, the CDR3 is TGTGCCAGCAGTTTAGTTTTCCGGGAGCCGATCTACGAGCAGTACTTC.

This chain links TRBV7-8 with TRBJ2-3; tentatively, D is TRBD1 (5 bases). In germline, CDR1 is SGHVS, CDR2 FQNEAQ. The CDR3 totals 12 residues. Trimming cost V 4 bases and J 7 bases, with 9 bases left between them. In DNA form, the CDR3 reads TGTGCCAGCAGCTCCAGGGCATATACGCAGTATTTT. It codes for CASSSRAYTQYF.

The J gene is TRBJ1-1, the V gene TRBV11-2, with a weak D call TRBD1 (6 bases). Germline V gene lookup returns CDR1 SGHAT and CDR2 FQNNGV. This CDR3 contains 15 residues. Trimming left V 5 bases short and J 3 bases short, with 16 bases between. This CDR3 reads CASSLGAGAHTEAFF. CDR3 bases: TGTGCCAGCAGCCTAGGGGCAGGGGCACACACTGAAGCTTTCTTT.

The chain couples TRBV5-5 to TRBJ2-1, with 8 nucleotides matching TRBD2. The CDR3 runs to 15 residues. The V and J ends lost 5 bases and 3 bases, in that order; junction bases with no gene match: 7. Per the germline V gene, CDR1 is SGHKS and CDR2 is YYEKEE (reference sequence). The CDR3 spells CASRDGLAVYNEQFF. The CDR3 region has the DNA TGTGCCAGCAGGGATGGACTAGCAGTCTACAATGAGCAGTTCTTC. The full variable domain, in which reference TRBV5-5 and TRBJ2-1 provide the parts outside the CDR3, is DAGVTQSPTHLIKTRGQQVTLRCSPISGHKSVSWYQQVLGQGPQFIFQYYEKEERGRGNFPDRFSARQFPNYSSELNVNALLLGDSALYLCASRDGLAVYNEQFFGPGTRLTVL.

J is TRBJ1-3 and V is TRBV6-6, with 9 bases that match TRBD1. Trimming took 6 bases from V and 6 from J; bases not matched to a gene: 3. The CDR3 is made up of 13 amino acids. Germline values: CDR1 MNHNY, CDR2 SVGAGI (reference sequence). CDR3 sequence reads: CASRHRGPNTIYF. The CDR3 bases are TGTGCCAGCAGACACAGGGGGCCAAACACCATATATTTT.

The chain combines TRBV27 with TRBJ2-7; weak D call: TRBD2 (5 bases). Trimming took 5 bases from V and 4 from J, leaving 21 bases between them. The CDR3 spans 16 residues. CDR1 is MNHEY and CDR2 is SMNVEV in the germline V gene (reference sequence). CDR3 DNA: TGTGCCAGCAGTCCTTCGAGCGGAAGCCTTCCTTACGAGCAGTACTTC. Its translation is CASSPSSGSLPYEQYF.

The gene calls are TRBV6-5 and TRBJ2-7, with 8 bases identical to TRBD1. This CDR3 comprises 16 residues. The germline gives CDR1 MNHEY, CDR2 SVGAGI. Trimming at V came to 2 bases and at J to 5 bases, leaving 11 bases not matched to a gene. CDR3 in amino acids: CASSYSPRQGYNEQYF. The CDR3 nucleotides read TGTGCCAGCAGTTACAGTCCCCGACAGGGGTACAACGAGCAGTACTTC.

The chain links TRBV9 to TRBJ2-7; D uncertain. CDR3 size: 13 residues. Germline V gives CDR1 SGDLS, CDR2 YYNGEE. Trimming stripped 2 bases from V and 6 bases from J, with 12 bases between. CDR3 sequence (DNA): TGTGCCAGCAGCGTGTCTTCAGGCCTCGAGCAGTACTTC. Its translation is CASSVSSGLEQYF.

Only a few counts were recorded for this clone. This chain uses TRBV19 with TRBJ1-1, with D possibly matching TRBD1 (5 bases). The CDR3 covers 14 residues. CDR1 LNHDA and CDR2 SQIVND come from the germline V gene (reference sequence). V was shortened by 3 bases and J by 6 bases, with 14 bases between the two germline ends. The CDR3, as DNA: TGTGCCAGTAGTATTGGGGGAAGGGGCTCTGAAGCTTTCTTT. Its protein is CASSIGGRGSEAFF.

This clone was seen only a few times. The chain joins TRBV7-3 to TRBJ1-1; D remains ambiguous. The CDR3 length is 11 residues. Germline loops: CDR1 SGHTA, CDR2 FQGTGA. The germline V and J ends were trimmed by 8 bases and 0 bases, with 4 bases remaining between them. The CDR3 is CASDLNTEAFF. The CDR3 nucleotides are TGTGCCAGCGATTTGAACACTGAAGCTTTCTTT. The variable domain in full, with the rest retrieved from reference TRBV7-3 and TRBJ1-1, is GAGVSQTPSNKVTEKGKYVELRCDPISGHTALYWYRQSLGQGPEFLIYFQGTGAADDSGLPNDRFFAVRPEGSVSTLKIQRTERGDSAVYLCASDLNTEAFFGQGTRLTVV.

The rearrangement links TRBV7-9 to TRBJ1-2; 7 nucleotides agree with TRBD1. The V gene's germline CDR1 is SEHNR and CDR2 FQNEAQ (reference sequence). CDR3 length equals 14 residues. J lost 8 bases, V lost 1 base, and 7 bases had no gene match. CDR3 in DNA: TGTGCCAGCAGCTTAGTGAGCCGGGACAGCGGCTACACCTTC. This encodes CASSLVSRDSGYTF.

The chain uses TRBV9 and TRBJ1-4; no definite D call. The germline V gene encodes CDR1 SGDLS and CDR2 YYNGEE. CDR3 length: 15 residues. The germline V and J ends were trimmed by 0 bases and 6 bases, with 12 bases remaining between them. CDR3 coding DNA: TGTGCCAGCAGCGTAGGGGATAGGGAGGATGAAAAACTGTTTTTT. Amino acid sequence: CASSVGDREDEKLFF.

This clone appeared a single time. The V gene is TRBV4-2, the J gene TRBJ2-3; D is uncertain. Between the trimmed V and J ends, which lost 0 bases and 3 bases, there was a span of 4 bases. CDR1 and CDR2 (germline): LGHNA, YNFKEQ. The CDR3 extends over 13 amino acids. The CDR3 is CASSQDLTDTQYF. The CDR3 DNA reads as TGTGCCAGCAGCCAAGATTTGACAGATACGCAGTATTTT.

The chain links TRBV18 to TRBJ2-1; the match to TRBD2 covers 14 bases. The CDR3 totals 17 residues. V lost 2 bases, J lost 10 bases, and 10 bases stayed unmatched. The germline V gene has CDR1 KGHSH and CDR2 LQKENI. The CDR3 region is CASSPSGGTSGSGEQFF. DNA of the CDR3: TGTGCCAGCTCACCATCTGGCGGGACTAGCGGGAGTGGGGAGCAGTTCTTC.

The genes are TRBV19 and TRBJ1-3; 8 bases agree with TRBD1. J was trimmed by 4 bases and V by 6 bases; bases with no gene match: 11. CDR3 length equals 16 residues. Germline CDR1 is LNHDA and CDR2 is SQIVND (reference sequence). CDR3 region: CASSLNRGELGNTIYF. The CDR3 DNA reads as TGTGCCAGTAGCTTAAACAGGGGGGAGCTGGGAAACACCATATATTTT.

V gene TRBV28 combines with J gene TRBJ2-1; no clear D gene. Germline CDR1 and CDR2: MDHEN and SYDVKM. The CDR3 runs 17 residues. The V gene lost 2 bases and the J gene lost 0 bases, with 14 bases spanning the gap. The CDR3 spells CASSLPPPVSSYNEQFF. CDR3 bases: TGTGCCAGCAGTTTACCCCCCCCGGTCAGCTCCTACAATGAGCAGTTCTTC.

CDR3 nucleotides: TGTGCCAGCAGCTTCGGGGGAACGGTCGAGCAGTACTTC. It is translated as CASSFGGTVEQYF. The chain combines TRBV11-2 with TRBJ2-7; TRBD2 is a possible D gene (6 bases). V was trimmed by 3 bases and J by 6 bases, leaving 12 bases between them. Germline V lookup: CDR1 SGHAT, CDR2 FQNNGV. The CDR3 has 13 residues.

This chain connects TRBV2 to TRBJ1-1; D is ambiguous. Germline loops: CDR1 SNHLY, CDR2 FYNNEI. This CDR3 has 11 amino acids. Trimming left V 11 bases short and J 0 bases short, with 7 bases between. Here the CDR3 reads CAVWVNTEAFF. CDR3 bases: TGTGCCGTCTGGGTGAACACTGAAGCTTTCTTT. The full variable domain, completed using reference TRBV2 and TRBJ1-1, is EPEVTQTPSHQVTQMGQEVILRCVPISNHLYFYWYRQILGQKVEFLVSFYNNEISEKSEIFDDQFSVERPDGSNFTLKIRSTKLEDSAMYFCAVWVNTEAFFGQGTRLTVV.

This rearrangement joins TRBV9 to TRBJ2-1, with 12 positions matching TRBD2. Germline V gene sequence: CDR1 SGDLS, CDR2 YYNGEE. The CDR3 covers 16 residues. With V trimmed by 3 bases and J by 9 bases, 10 bases remained unmatched. In nucleotides, the CDR3 is TGTGCCAGCAGCGATGTGGGGACTAGCGGGTTTTGTGAGCAGTTCTTC. It encodes CASSDVGTSGFCEQFF.

The chain's CDR3 is CATSRESAGGPGEQYF. As DNA, the CDR3 is TGTGCCACCAGCAGAGAGTCCGCGGGAGGGCCTGGGGAGCAGTACTTC. The gene calls are TRBV15 and TRBJ2-7; 9 bases map to TRBD2. CDR1 is LNHNV, CDR2 YYDKDF, per germline (reference sequence). The V and J ends lost 0 bases and 7 bases, in that order; junction bases with no gene match: 10. The length of the CDR3 is 16 residues.

The V and J genes are TRBV11-2 and TRBJ2-1; 9 bases map to TRBD2. The germline gives CDR1 SGHAT, CDR2 FQNNGV. The CDR3 extends over 16 amino acids. With 5 bases clipped from V and 2 bases from J, the junction kept 7 bases outside the gene matches. In nucleotides, the CDR3 is TGTGCCAGCAGCCCGCCCGGCGGGAGGGCCTACAATGAGCAGTTCTTC. It translates to CASSPPGGRAYNEQFF.

The genes are TRBV27 and TRBJ2-7, with TRBD2 as a possible D gene (6 bases). The CDR3 totals 13 residues. Germline CDR1 is MNHEY and CDR2 is SMNVEV (reference sequence). V was clipped by 3 bases and J by 7 bases, with 13 bases between them. The CDR3 nucleotides read TGTGCCAGCAGTTTCAGCGAGGGGACTGAGCAGTACTTC. It is translated as CASSFSEGTEQYF.

This clone was seen only once. The chain uses TRBV11-2 and TRBJ2-1; 11 bases are shared with TRBD2. This CDR3 has 14 amino acids. The junction had 4 bases not matched to a gene; V was cut back by 3 bases and J by 9 bases. CDR1 is SGHAT, CDR2 FQNNGV, per germline. The CDR3 here is CASSFSGRAGEQFF. The CDR3 DNA follows: TGTGCCAGCAGCTTTAGCGGGAGGGCTGGTGAGCAGTTCTTC.

The rearrangement links TRBV28 to TRBJ2-1; D perhaps matches TRBD2 (6 bases). The CDR3 is 15 amino acids. The V end lost 5 bases, the J end lost 5 bases, and 16 bases lay between the germline ends. The germline gives CDR1 MDHEN, CDR2 SYDVKM. Here the CDR3 reads CASSPTPGGNNEQFF. CDR3 DNA: TGTGCCAGCAGTCCTACCCCCGGGGGAAACAATGAGCAGTTCTTC.

V and J are TRBV7-2 and TRBJ2-5; no clear D. The DNA end is more similar to TRBJ2-7, so the J call may be wrong. CDR1 and CDR2 from the germline V gene are SGHTA and FQGNSA. This CDR3 is 16 amino acids long. The chain's CDR3 is CASSLALLTESYEQYF. In DNA form, the CDR3 reads TGTGCCAGCAGCTTAGCGCTGCTAACTGAATCCTACGAGCAGTACTTC.

This chain links TRBV6-5 with TRBJ2-1; D uncertain. This CDR3 has 11 residues. CDR1 and CDR2 from the germline V gene are MNHEY and SVGAGI. The V end was cut by 1 base, the J end by 10 bases, with 5 bases between. This CDR3 is CASSYLAEQFF. The CDR3, as DNA: TGTGCCAGCAGTTACTTAGCCGAGCAGTTCTTC.

This chain links TRBV27 with TRBJ1-5; D might be TRBD1 (6 bases). Germline CDR1 reads MNHEY; CDR2 reads SMNVEV (reference sequence). Between the trimmed V and J ends, which lost 5 bases and 1 base, there was a span of 9 bases. The CDR3 is 14 residues long. Here the CDR3 DNA reads TGTGCCAGCAGTCTTCAGGGGAGCAATCAGCCCCAGCATTTT. The encoded protein is CASSLQGSNQPQHF.